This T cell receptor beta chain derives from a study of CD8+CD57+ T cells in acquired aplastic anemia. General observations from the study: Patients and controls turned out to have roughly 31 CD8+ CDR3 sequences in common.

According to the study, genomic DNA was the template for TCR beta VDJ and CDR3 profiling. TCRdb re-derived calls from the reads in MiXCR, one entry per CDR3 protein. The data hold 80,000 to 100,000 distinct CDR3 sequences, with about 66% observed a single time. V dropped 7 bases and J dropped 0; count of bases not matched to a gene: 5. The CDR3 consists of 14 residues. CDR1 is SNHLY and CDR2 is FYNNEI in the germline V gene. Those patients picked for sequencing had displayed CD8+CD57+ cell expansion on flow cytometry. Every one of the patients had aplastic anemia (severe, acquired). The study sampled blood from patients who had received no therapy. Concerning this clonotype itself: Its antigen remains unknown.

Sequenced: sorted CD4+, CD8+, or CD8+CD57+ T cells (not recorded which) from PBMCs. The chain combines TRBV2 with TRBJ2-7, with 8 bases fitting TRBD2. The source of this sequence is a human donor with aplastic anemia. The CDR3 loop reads CASTGAGGSYEQYF. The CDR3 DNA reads TGTGCCAGCACTGGCGCGGGGGGCTCCTACGAGCAGTACTTC. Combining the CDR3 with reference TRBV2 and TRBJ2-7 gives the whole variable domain EPEVTQTPSHQVTQMGQEVILRCVPISNHLYFYWYRQILGQKVEFLVSFYNNEISEKSEIFDDQFSVERPDGSNFTLKIRSTKLEDSAMYFCASTGAGGSYEQYFGPGTRLTVT.